This TCR beta chain is from a study of blood T cell repertoires in COVID-19. Study in general: Italy, Spain and the United States were the sources of the convalescent and acute COVID-19 samples. In each case, the material was cDNA or gDNA derived from T cells, B-cell-depleted T cells, or PBMCs.

Per the authors' pipeline: How many nucleated cells were present was estimated from reference gene primer amplification. Clones were read by immunoSEQ multiplex PCR, and TCRdb kept only the in-frame ones, dropping some. V, J and clone size derive from that table, while D and trimming were established from the DNA sequence. The repertoire includes 100,000 to 150,000 clones, more than 80% of them detected once, and 12% sits in the top ten. This CDR3 contains 15 residues. CDR1 MDHEN and CDR2 SYDVKM come from the germline V gene. Trimming cost V 8 bases and J 4 bases; bases outside gene matches: 8. The receptor was isolated from an older woman with acute or convalescent COVID-19. The chain couples TRBV28 to TRBJ2-2; 9 nucleotides match TRBD1. The material sequenced was peripheral blood. The DNA of the CDR3 is TGTGCCAGCCTTAAAAGGACAGGGGCCACCGGGGAGCTGTTTTTT. Encoded protein: CASLKRTGATGELFF.